Below, 21 T cell receptor beta chains from the same sample are listed, as sequenced in a study of graft-versus-host responses after intestinal transplantation. The repertoire was sequenced with immunoSEQ multiplex PCR; TCRdb's copy has only in-frame clones and lacks some. The sample holds around 5,400 clones, about 70% seen once. Specimen: PBMCs, collected just under 330 days after intestinal transplant. The source is a human patient who received an intestinal transplant, so some T cells may come from the graft donor.

The V call is TRBV2, the J call TRBJ2-2, with D tentatively TRBD2 (5 bases). V was shortened by 0 bases and J by 5 bases, with 28 bases between the two germline ends. The CDR3 is made up of 21 amino acids. In germline, CDR1 is SNHLY, CDR2 FYNNEI. CDR3 residues: CASSEALLVYTSGWRTGELFF. The CDR3 region has the DNA TGTGCCAGCAGTGAAGCGCTTCTGGTTTATACCTCCGGCTGGAGGACCGGGGAGCTGTTTTTT.

The chain uses TRBV7-4 and TRBJ1-2, with D unclear. CDR1 and CDR2 from the germline V gene are SGHVT and SQSDAQ. V was clipped by 5 bases and J by 4 bases, with 23 bases between them. The CDR3 extends over 17 amino acids. The CDR3 spells CASSLIYSARKIYGYTF. The CDR3 nucleotides are TGTGCCAGCAGCCTTATTTATTCAGCTCGAAAGATCTATGGCTACACCTTC.

The rearrangement joins TRBV6-1 to TRBJ2-7; 9 bases map to TRBD1. Germline V gives CDR1 MNHNS, CDR2 SASEGT. The CDR3 extends over 13 amino acids. The V segment lost 6 bases and the J segment 1 base; nucleotides outside the gene matches: 1. CDR3 loop: CASRGQGSYEQYF. The CDR3 DNA reads as TGTGCCAGCAGGGGACAGGGTTCCTACGAGCAGTACTTC.

The rearrangement uses TRBV6-1 and TRBJ2-3; 9 nucleotides agree with TRBD2. Germline values: CDR1 MNHNS, CDR2 SASEGT. V was clipped by 1 base and J by 2 bases; unmatched bases: 4. The CDR3 sequence is 16 residues long. Here the CDR3 DNA reads TGTGCCAGCAGTGAAGTGGGCGGGGGGGCCACAGATACGCAGTATTTT. This sequence encodes CASSEVGGGATDTQYF.

This chain links TRBV30 with TRBJ2-3; TRBD1 matches 11 bases. This CDR3 is 15 amino acids long. Germline loops: CDR1 GTSNPN, CDR2 SVGIG (reference sequence). Trimming took 2 bases from V and 5 from J; bases not matched to a gene: 6. The CDR3 bases are TGTGCCTGGAGTCCCGGACAGGGGGCGGGAGATACGCAGTATTTT. Protein product: CAWSPGQGAGDTQYF.

In DNA form, the CDR3 reads TGTGCCAGCAGTTGGAATGCTCCTTGGCTACAAAGTCGGGCCAACGTCCTGACTTTC. Encoded protein: CASSWNAPWLQSRANVLTF. This chain connects TRBV27 to TRBJ2-6, with D unclear. CDR3 size: 19 residues. The ends were cut back, 4 bases at V and 5 bases at J, with 24 bases in the middle. The germline V gene has CDR1 MNHEY and CDR2 SMNVEV (reference sequence).

On this clone: Germline and junction disagree at one end, which may indicate a read error. This chain connects TRBV19 to TRBJ1-4, with D possibly matching TRBD1 (6 bases). From germline, CDR1 is LNHDA and CDR2 SQIVND (reference sequence). This CDR3 is 14 amino acids long. This CDR3 reads CASSIGGAGEKPFF. The CDR3 nucleotides are TGTGCCAGTAGTATAGGAGGGGCAGGGGAAAAACCGTTTTTT.

By proportion, this clone is large. V usage is TRBV7-8 and J usage is TRBJ1-5; D uncertain. Deletions cut 1 base from V and 6 bases from J, with 19 bases between. Germline-derived CDR1 and CDR2 are SGHVS and FQNEAQ. CDR3 size: 17 residues. This chain's CDR3 is CASSLVGVGPWGQPQHF. The DNA of the CDR3 is TGTGCCAGCAGCTTAGTCGGGGTCGGGCCATGGGGTCAGCCCCAGCATTTT.

V gene TRBV7-7 combines with J gene TRBJ2-6; D call uncertain. CDR1 and CDR2 from the germline V gene are SSHAT and FNYEAQ (reference sequence). The CDR3 spans 19 residues. V lost 5 bases and J 5 bases, leaving 25 bases between the germline ends. The DNA for the CDR3 is TGTGCCAGCAGCGGTTCGGTTAAGGTGCCACAAAGTCGGGCCAACGTCCTGACTTTC. Its translation: CASSGSVKVPQSRANVLTF.

The chain couples TRBV5-6 to TRBJ1-2, with no clear D. V gave up 2 bases and J gave up 7 bases, with 18 bases separating them. This CDR3 spans 15 amino acids. CDR1 SGHDT and CDR2 YYEEEE come from the germline V gene. CDR3 region: CASSLPGPMNRGYTF. CDR3 coding DNA: TGTGCCAGCAGCTTACCCGGGCCTATGAATCGTGGCTACACCTTC.

The table lists this clone with a count of one. The rearrangement links TRBV4-3 to TRBJ2-6; a weak D match, TRBD2 (5 bases). The CDR3 extends over 15 amino acids. V was cut by 0 bases and J by 3 bases, with 6 bases left in between. The germline V gene encodes CDR1 LGHNA and CDR2 YSLEER. The CDR3 DNA reads TGCGCCAGCAGCCAAGATCGGGGTGGGGCCAACGTCCTGACTTTC. Residues: CASSQDRGGANVLTF.

In nucleotides, the CDR3 is TGTGCCAGCAGCCCCCCGATAGATAACTATGGCTACACCTTC. It specifies CASSPPIDNYGYTF. V and J are TRBV28 and TRBJ1-2; D not certain. CDR1 is MDHEN, CDR2 SYDVKM, per germline. The length of the CDR3 is 14 residues. V was cut by 6 bases and J by 1 base, with 12 bases left in between.

The chain recombines TRBV7-9 with TRBJ1-2, with D maybe TRBD1 (5 bases). CDR3 length: 14 residues. V was pared by 1 base and J by 8 bases, with 14 bases between. Germline loops: CDR1 SEHNR, CDR2 FQNEAQ (reference sequence). This CDR3 is CASSLVTPGRGYTF. The CDR3 DNA reads TGTGCCAGCAGCTTAGTAACACCAGGGAGGGGCTACACCTTC.

J is TRBJ2-5 and V is TRBV18; the D is unclear. V was clipped by 3 bases and J by 4 bases, with 12 bases between them. The CDR3 has 14 amino acids. The germline V gene encodes CDR1 KGHSH and CDR2 LQKENI. As DNA, the CDR3 is TGTGCCAGCTCACCGGGTCTTATGGGAGAGACCCAGTACTTC. Protein sequence: CASSPGLMGETQYF.

V gene TRBV6-1 combines with J gene TRBJ2-2, with 11 bases fitting TRBD1. This CDR3 has 15 residues. Germline trimming cut 3 bases from V and 6 bases from J; bases unmatched to any gene: 3. Germline loops: CDR1 MNHNS, CDR2 SASEGT. This CDR3 reads CASSEGQGEAGELFF. The CDR3 coding sequence is TGTGCCAGCAGTGAGGGACAGGGGGAGGCCGGGGAGCTGTTTTTT.

The chain couples TRBV6-5 to TRBJ1-5; perhaps TRBD1 as D (5 bases). Germline CDR1 reads MNHEY; CDR2 reads SVGAGI. Trimming left V 11 bases short and J 5 bases short, with 7 bases between. The CDR3 has 10 amino acids. In DNA, the CDR3 is TGTGCCGCGGGGGATCAGCCCCAGCATTTT. This codes for CAAGDQPQHF.

The chain joins TRBV29-1 to TRBJ1-3, with unresolved D. Germline-derived CDR1 and CDR2 are SQVTM and ANQGSEA. V dropped 5 bases and J dropped 5 bases, with 13 bases sitting between them. This CDR3 is 13 amino acids long. Here the CDR3 DNA reads TGCAGCGTTCATACACCCATGAGAAACACCATATATTTT. The encoded protein is CSVHTPMRNTIYF.

The sample holds a few counts of this clone. The V call is TRBV5-8, the J call TRBJ2-1; tentative D call: TRBD1 (5 bases). Trimming removed 4 bases at V and 9 bases at J, with 14 bases between. Per the germline V gene, CDR1 is SGHTS and CDR2 is YDEGEE. The CDR3 length is 13 residues. The CDR3 DNA reads as TGTGCCAGCAGCGTAACAGGACACGGTGAGCAGTTCTTC. Its protein product is CASSVTGHGEQFF.

The V and J genes are TRBV6-5 and TRBJ2-7; 7 bases map to TRBD2. The junction had 6 bases not matched to a gene; V was cut back by 6 bases and J by 7 bases. From germline, CDR1 is MNHEY and CDR2 SVGAGI. This CDR3 has 12 amino acids. This CDR3 reads CASSDLAEEQYF. CDR3 sequence (DNA): TGTGCCAGCAGCGATCTAGCGGAGGAGCAGTACTTC.

The V gene is TRBV9, the J gene TRBJ1-2; 7 bases align to TRBD1. The V gene's germline CDR1 is SGDLS and CDR2 YYNGEE. The junction had 8 bases not matched to a gene; V was cut back by 4 bases and J by 8 bases. The CDR3 sequence is 13 residues long. As DNA, the CDR3 is TGTGCCAGCAGCCTCATGACAGGGAGGGGCTACACCTTC. This gives the protein CASSLMTGRGYTF.

The V and J genes are TRBV27 and TRBJ1-3; 10 bases align to TRBD1. V was pared by 5 bases and J by 1 base, with 8 bases of the junction left unmatched. The CDR3 extends over 17 amino acids. Germline lookup yields CDR1 MNHEY and CDR2 SMNVEV (reference sequence). The CDR3 DNA follows: TGTGCCAGCAGTCCCTTCCGGACAGGGGGGTCTGGAAACACCATATATTTT. Its translation: CASSPFRTGGSGNTIYF.